This passage covers 19 T cell receptor beta chains from one sample sequenced in a study of tumor and adjacent non-tumor tissue in lung cancer. No cell sorting was done before RNA was extracted from the tissue. The library came from three nested PCR rounds adapted from ARM-PCR protocols. TCRdb called the multiplex PCR reads again in MiXCR, with one record for every CDR3 protein. Counted here are under 250,000 distinct CDR3 sequences, around 71% occurring once; the ten biggest clones make up less than 25%. Sequenced material: lung tumor tissue. The receptors come from a man aged 55 to 70 with non-small cell lung cancer.

This chain uses TRBV5-1 with TRBJ1-1; D may be TRBD1 (6 bases). The CDR3 has 14 amino acids. Germline V lookup: CDR1 SGHRS, CDR2 YFSETQ. V was clipped by 1 base and J by 2 bases, with 9 bases between them. The CDR3 is CASSLLDRNTEAFF. The CDR3 nucleotides read TGCGCCAGCAGCTTGTTGGACAGAAACACTGAAGCTTTCTTT.

As concerns this clonotype: Lacking the conserved final phenylalanine or tryptophan, this CDR3 likely reflects a read error. The rearrangement links TRBV6-2 or TRBV6-3 to TRBJ2-6; 11 bases align to TRBD1. J lost 4 bases, V lost 6 bases, and 8 bases had no gene match. Germline assignment: CDR1 MNHEY and CDR2 SVGEGT. The CDR3 loop spans 17 amino acids. The CDR3 DNA reads TGTGCCAGCAGAACGGGACAGGGGGTCGACGGGGCCAACGTCCTGACTCTC. It yields the protein CASRTGQGVDGANVLTL.

Remarks on this clonotype: The junction differs from germline at one of its ends, possibly a read error. The chain joins TRBV12-3 or TRBV12-4 to TRBJ1-4; D remains unclear. CDR3 size: 16 residues. The CDR3 bases are TGTGCCAACAGTTTAGCAGGTTTAGGGTTCGGCGAAAAACTGTTTTTT. Its translation is CANSLAGLGFGEKLFF.

Note on this clonotype: This may stem from a read error, because a much larger clone lies one nucleotide away. It is likely a read error, because the conserved phenylalanine at the end of the CDR3 is missing. The chain combines TRBV12-3 or TRBV12-4 with TRBJ1-6; maybe TRBD1 (6 bases). The length of the CDR3 is 14 residues. Trimming removed 2 bases at V and 7 bases at J, with 9 bases between. The chain's CDR3 is CASSLIRGNSPLHL. The CDR3 bases are TGTGCCAGCAGTTTAATCAGGGGCAATTCACCCCTCCACCTT.

Notes on this clonotype: A clone one base away is much larger, so this may be a read error. The chain recombines TRBV4-1 with TRBJ2-1; no reliable D call. The CDR3 runs to 16 residues. The germline V gene has CDR1 MGHRA and CDR2 YSYEKL. The CDR3 region is CASSQVDMISYSEQFF. Written as DNA, the CDR3 is TGCGCCAGCAGCCAAGTCGACATGATCTCCTACAGTGAGCAGTTCTTC.

The rearrangement uses TRBV13 and TRBJ1-4; maybe TRBD1 (5 bases). Germline assignment: CDR1 PRHDT and CDR2 FYEKMQ (reference sequence). The CDR3 has 13 amino acids. V was pared by 7 bases and J by 8 bases, with 14 bases between. The CDR3 loop is CASIIRDLEKLFF. The DNA of the CDR3 is TGTGCCAGCATCATCCGGGACTTAGAAAAACTGTTTTTT. Full variable domain (outside the CDR3, taken from reference TRBV13 and TRBJ1-4): AAGVIQSPRHLIKEKRETATLKCYPIPRHDTVYWYQQGPGQDPQFLISFYEKMQSDKGSIPDRFSAQQFSDYHSELNMSSLELGDSALYFCASIIRDLEKLFFGSGTQLSVL.

Concerning this clonotype itself: A read error may explain this, as a much larger clone is one base away. The V gene is TRBV6-1, the J gene TRBJ1-5; 7 bases line up with TRBD1. The CDR3 has 18 residues. CDR1 MNHNS and CDR2 SASEGT come from the germline V gene. CDR3 in amino acids: CACSGPPGQNRLWQPQHF. For the CDR3, the DNA is TGTGCCTGCAGTGGGCCACCGGGACAGAATAGATTATGGCAGCCCCAGCATTTT.

For this clonotype: One base away lies a much larger clone, so this may be a sequencing read error. This sequence joins TRBV29-1 and TRBJ2-7; D is possibly TRBD2 (6 bases). The germline V gene encodes CDR1 SQVTM and CDR2 ANQGSEA. The CDR3 is 11 amino acids. The CDR3 is CNGGSPYEQYF. The DNA for the CDR3 is TGCAACGGAGGGTCCCCCTACGAGCAGTACTTC.

This clonotype appeared once. The chain links TRBV5-6 to TRBJ1-6; TRBD1 is a possible D gene (5 bases). Germline V gene lookup returns CDR1 SGHDT and CDR2 YYEEEE. Trimming pared 3 bases from V and 7 bases from J, leaving 11 bases between. The CDR3 is made up of 14 amino acids. As DNA, the CDR3 is TGTGCCAGCAGCTACCAGGGCGGGAATTCACCCCTCCACTTT. It codes for CASSYQGGNSPLHF.

Concerning this clonotype: This could be a read error, since a much larger clone is one nucleotide away. V and J are TRBV30 and TRBJ2-7; no reliable D call. The germline V gene has CDR1 GTSNPN and CDR2 SVGIG (reference sequence). The CDR3 length is 11 residues. The CDR3 DNA sequence: TGTGACTGGAGTCGGGCCTACGAGCAGTACTTC. Amino acid sequence: CDWSRAYEQYF.

This clonotype appeared many times. This CDR3 is CASSYSGGNRHEQYF. The DNA of the CDR3 is TGTGCCAGCAGTTACTCGGGAGGAAATCGCCACGAGCAGTACTTC. This chain uses TRBV6-2 or TRBV6-3 with TRBJ2-7; maybe TRBD2 (6 bases). Germline assignment: CDR1 MNHEY and CDR2 SVGEGT. This CDR3 has 15 residues. V lost 0 bases and J 5 bases, leaving 14 bases between the germline ends.

This clonotype was found a few times. This clone may be a read error of a much larger clone one base away. CDR3 nucleotides: TGTACCAGCAGCAGTACAGGGCGGACCGGGGAGCTGTTTTTT. The encoded protein is CTSSSTGRTGELFF. The chain is built from TRBV11-3 and TRBJ2-2; TRBD1 might be the D (6 bases). Looked up from germline, CDR1 is SGHNT and CDR2 is YENEEA. The CDR3 has 14 residues.

Details on this clonotype: A much larger clone is a single base away; this may be a read error. This rearrangement joins TRBV11-3 to TRBJ2-3; D may be TRBD1 (6 bases). There are 16 residues in the CDR3. The germline CDR1 and CDR2 sequences are SGHNT and YENEEA. CDR3 DNA sequence: TGTGCCAGCAGCTTAGATAGGGACACAGGCACAGATACGCGGTATTTT. It codes for CASSLDRDTGTDTRYF.

This clonotype turned up a few times. J is TRBJ2-7 and V is TRBV18; TRBD2 matches at 7 bases. V lost 3 bases and J lost 4; bases outside the gene matches: 9. This CDR3 comprises 15 residues. Germline V gene lookup returns CDR1 KGHSH and CDR2 LQKENI. CDR3 bases: TGTGCCAGCTCACCTCTAAAGGCGGGAGAGTACGAGCAGTACTTC. Its protein product is CASSPLKAGEYEQYF.

About this clonotype itself: An end of the junction differs from the germline gene, which may be a read error. The rearrangement joins TRBV11-2 to TRBJ1-3; perhaps TRBD1 as D (5 bases). The CDR3 totals 17 residues. Germline V CDR1 and CDR2: SGHAT, FQNNGV. In DNA, the CDR3 is TGTGCCAGCAGCCTCACGTCTCGGGACTCCGGCGGAAACGCCATATATTTT. Encoded protein: CASSLTSRDSGGNAIYF.

Remarks on this clonotype: A much more abundant neighbour one base away suggests this may be a read error. This sequence joins TRBV11-1 and TRBJ2-3; the match to TRBD2 covers 8 bases. Germline V gene sequence: CDR1 SGHAT, CDR2 FQDESV (reference sequence). The CDR3 runs 16 residues. J was trimmed by 3 bases and V by 7 bases; bases with no gene match: 12. The CDR3 loop is CASNSERGLRTDTQYF. The CDR3 DNA sequence: TGTGCCAGCAACTCCGAGCGGGGGCTTCGGACAGATACGCAGTATTTT.

As concerns this clonotype: This could be a read error, since a much larger clone is one nucleotide away. V usage is TRBV20-1 and J usage is TRBJ1-1; TRBD1 aligns across 7 bases. CDR3 length: 13 amino acids. Germline CDR1 is DFQATT and CDR2 is SNEGSKA (reference sequence). V dropped 8 bases and J dropped 2; count of bases not matched to a gene: 8. Here the CDR3 DNA reads TGCAGTTCGGAGGACAGGCTTAACACTGAAGCTTTCTTT. It is translated as CSSEDRLNTEAFF.

On this clonotype: The junction differs from germline at one of its ends, possibly a read error. The chain is built from TRBV4-3 and TRBJ2-3, with 7 positions matching TRBD2. The CDR3 extends over 16 amino acids. Germline CDR1 LGHNA, CDR2 YSLEER. The DNA for the CDR3 is TGCGCCAGCAGCCAGGGGACTACCGGGAGTGTAAATACACAGTATTTT. Translation: CASSQGTTGSVNTQYF.

The CDR3 DNA follows: TGCAGTGCTAGCATCGCTAGCGGGAATACATATACGCAGTATTTT. It is translated as CSASIASGNTYTQYF. V usage is TRBV20-1 and J usage is TRBJ2-3; 9 bases line up with TRBD2. The V segment lost 3 bases and the J segment 7 bases; nucleotides outside the gene matches: 11. The CDR3 covers 15 residues. The V gene's germline CDR1 is DFQATT and CDR2 SNEGSKA (reference sequence).